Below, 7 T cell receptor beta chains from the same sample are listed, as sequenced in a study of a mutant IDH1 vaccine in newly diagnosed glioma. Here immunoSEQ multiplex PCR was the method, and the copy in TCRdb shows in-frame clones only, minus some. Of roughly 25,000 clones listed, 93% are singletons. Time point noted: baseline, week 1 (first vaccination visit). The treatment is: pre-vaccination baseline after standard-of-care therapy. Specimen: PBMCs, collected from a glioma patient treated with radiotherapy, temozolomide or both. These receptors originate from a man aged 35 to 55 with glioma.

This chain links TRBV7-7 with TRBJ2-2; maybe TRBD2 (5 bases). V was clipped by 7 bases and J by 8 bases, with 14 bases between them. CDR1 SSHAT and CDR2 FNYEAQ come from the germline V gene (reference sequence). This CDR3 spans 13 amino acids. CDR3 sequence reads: CASTLSAAGELFF. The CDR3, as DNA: TGTGCCAGCACCCTTAGCGCGGCTGGGGAGCTGTTTTTT.

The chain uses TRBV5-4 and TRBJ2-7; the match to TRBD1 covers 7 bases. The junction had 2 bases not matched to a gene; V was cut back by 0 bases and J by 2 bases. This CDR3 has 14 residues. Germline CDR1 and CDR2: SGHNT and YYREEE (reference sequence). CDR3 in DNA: TGTGCCAGCAGCTTGGAGGGGGCGCCCTACGAGCAGTACTTC. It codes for CASSLEGAPYEQYF.

This chain's CDR3 is CASSSPTSYEQYF. The CDR3, as DNA: TGTGCCAGCAGCTCCCCCACCTCCTACGAGCAGTACTTC. The gene calls are TRBV11-2 and TRBJ2-5; unclear D gene. The end of the DNA fits TRBJ2-7 better, so the J call may be wrong. Germline-derived CDR1 and CDR2 are SGHAT and FQNNGV. CDR3 length: 13 amino acids.

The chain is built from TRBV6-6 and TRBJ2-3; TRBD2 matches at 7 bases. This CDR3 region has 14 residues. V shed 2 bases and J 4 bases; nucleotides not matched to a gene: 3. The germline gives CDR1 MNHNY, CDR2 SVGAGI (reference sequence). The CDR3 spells CASSYAGEADTQYF. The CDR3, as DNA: TGTGCCAGCAGTTACGCGGGAGAGGCAGATACGCAGTATTTT.

The CDR3 spells CASRNMGGGQPQHF. Here the CDR3 DNA reads TGTGCCAGCAGGAATATGGGGGGCGGTCAGCCCCAGCATTTT. The J gene is TRBJ1-5, the V gene TRBV2, with TRBD1 as a possible D gene (6 bases). The CDR3 runs to 14 residues. Trimming removed 6 bases from V and 6 bases from J, with 15 bases in between. Per germline, CDR1 SNHLY and CDR2 FYNNEI.

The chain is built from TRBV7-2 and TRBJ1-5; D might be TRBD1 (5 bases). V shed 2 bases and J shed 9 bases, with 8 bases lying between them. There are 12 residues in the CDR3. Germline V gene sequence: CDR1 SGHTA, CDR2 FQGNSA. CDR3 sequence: CASSLKGWPQHF. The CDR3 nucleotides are TGTGCCAGCAGCTTAAAGGGGTGGCCCCAGCATTTT.

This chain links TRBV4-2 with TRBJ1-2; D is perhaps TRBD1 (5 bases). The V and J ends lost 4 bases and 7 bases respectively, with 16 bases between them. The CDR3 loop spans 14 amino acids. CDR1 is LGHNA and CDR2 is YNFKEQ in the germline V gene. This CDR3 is CASSPEGYGAGYTF. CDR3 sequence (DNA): TGTGCCAGCAGCCCCGAAGGGTATGGGGCTGGCTACACCTTC.